This T cell receptor (beta chain) was sequenced for a study of blood T cells in healthy people across ages. Next came a second PCR, run for roughly 6 to 11 cycles, which used a sample-barcoded 5' primer along with a J-beta primer mix. TCRdb re-called the 5' RACE reads through MiXCR, storing one row per CDR3 protein. The table lists about 1.4 million distinct CDR3 sequences, approximately 59% of them singletons, with about 6.7% in the top ten. This clonotype was counted a few times. The CDR3 covers 12 residues. Trimming shortened V by 7 bases and J by 0 bases, and 9 bases separated the two germline ends. The germline gives CDR1 SQVTM, CDR2 ANQGSEA.

The sample was blood. This clonotype was obtained from a man aged 18 to 29 in good health. The J gene is TRBJ2-5, the V gene TRBV29-1, with unresolved D. The CDR3 coding sequence is TGCAGCGAGCTCCGGGACCAAGAGACCCAGTACTTC. Translation gives CSELRDQETQYF.